This TCR beta chain stems from a study of response to subunit inactivated influenza vaccine. There are a few counts of this clonotype. From the RT-PCR reads, TCRdb called clonotypes with MiXCR, one entry per CDR3 protein. The table lists about 570,000 distinct CDR3 sequences, roughly 10% of them singletons. V lost 0 bases to trimming and J lost 5 bases, with 15 bases between them. This CDR3 contains 15 residues. Looked up from germline, CDR1 is SGHRS and CDR2 is YFSETQ. The data also belong to a second study, concerning T cells expressing NK-cell markers. That work contributes: What made the TCR beta cDNA was 5'RACE template switching with UMIs. Each of several donors carried dominant NKG2C+ clonotypes accounting for about 1.0-7.5% of CD8+ T cells.

This clonotype was sampled from a man aged 50-59 years who received an inactivated influenza vaccine. The chain employs TRBV5-1 and TRBJ2-7; tentative D call: TRBD1 (5 bases). Source: PBMCs from blood, taken on the day of vaccination. The CDR3 bases are TGCGCCAGCAGCTTGGAGCAGCTTGGGGCGGACGAGCAGTACTTC. This translates into CASSLEQLGADEQYF.